The 26 T cell receptor beta chains reported below all come from one sample, sequenced in a study of blood T cell repertoires in COVID-19. Measured with immunoSEQ multiplex PCR; TCRdb has only the in-frame clones, and not every one. The table lists over 30,000 clones, around 90% of them singletons. Sequenced sample: peripheral blood. The receptors were sampled from a man in his 70s with active or convalescent COVID-19.

The chain uses TRBV18 and TRBJ2-1, with a possible D match to TRBD1 (6 bases). From germline, CDR1 is KGHSH and CDR2 LQKENI. V gave up 4 bases and J gave up 7 bases, with 17 bases separating them. The CDR3 spans 15 residues. The CDR3 sequence is CASSRYDGTSNEQFF. Here the CDR3 DNA reads TGTGCCAGCTCACGCTACGACGGGACAAGTAATGAGCAGTTCTTC. Using reference TRBV18 and TRBJ2-1 for the parts outside the CDR3, the full variable domain is NAGVMQNPRHLVRRRGQEARLRCSPMKGHSHVYWYRQLPEEGLKFMVYLQKENIIDESGMPKERFSAEFPKEGPSILRIQQVVRGDSAAYFCASSRYDGTSNEQFFGPGTRLTVL.

CDR3 DNA sequence: TGTGCCAGCAGTTCGGGGACTGGTACCTACGAGCAGTACTTC. Protein product: CASSSGTGTYEQYF. The chain uses TRBV6-6 and TRBJ2-7; tentatively, D is TRBD2 (6 bases). CDR1 is MNHNY, CDR2 SVGAGI, per germline (reference sequence). V was pared by 4 bases and J by 2 bases, with 12 bases between. This CDR3 region has 14 residues.

The chain employs TRBV7-2 and TRBJ1-2; D possibly corresponds to TRBD1 (6 bases). The CDR3 has 14 residues. Trimming took off 5 bases at V and 3 bases at J, with 13 bases between the two ends. Germline V gene data show CDR1 as SGHTA and CDR2 as FQGNSA. The DNA for the CDR3 is TGTGCCAGCAGCCCTCCAAGGGGGTACTATGGCTACACCTTC. Translation: CASSPPRGYYGYTF.

J is TRBJ1-2 and V is TRBV6-6; D might be TRBD1 (6 bases). Germline CDR1 and CDR2: MNHNY and SVGAGI (reference sequence). CDR3 length equals 13 residues. Trimming removed 2 bases at V and 3 bases at J, with 7 bases between. The CDR3 spells CASSYGGDYGYTF. DNA of the CDR3: TGTGCCAGCAGTTACGGGGGCGACTATGGCTACACCTTC.

V gene TRBV2 combines with J gene TRBJ2-3; TRBD2 matches at 16 bases. This CDR3 comprises 18 residues. CDR1 is SNHLY, CDR2 FYNNEI, per germline. With 0 bases clipped from V and 4 bases from J, the junction kept 4 bases outside the gene matches. In nucleotides, the CDR3 is TGTGCCAGCAGTGAAGCGGGGACTAGCGGGGGGGTGGCAGATACGCAGTATTTT. This encodes CASSEAGTSGGVADTQYF. The whole variable domain, filled in from reference TRBV2 and TRBJ2-3, reads EPEVTQTPSHQVTQMGQEVILRCVPISNHLYFYWYRQILGQKVEFLVSFYNNEISEKSEIFDDQFSVERPDGSNFTLKIRSTKLEDSAMYFCASSEAGTSGGVADTQYFGPGTRLTVL.

To note about this clone: The junction departs from the called germline gene at one end, perhaps through a read error. This chain links TRBV14 with TRBJ1-2; 8 positions agree with TRBD1. The germline V gene has CDR1 SGHDN and CDR2 FVKESK. The CDR3 is made up of 12 amino acids. The CDR3 region is CASSPGRDRFYF. Here the CDR3 DNA reads TGTGCCAGCAGCCCCGGCCGGGACAGGTTTTACTTC.

The genes are TRBV18 and TRBJ2-1; 7 positions match TRBD1. This CDR3 comprises 14 residues. Germline V gives CDR1 KGHSH, CDR2 LQKENI. V lost 7 bases, J lost 0 bases, and 3 bases stayed unmatched. Here the CDR3 DNA reads TGTGCCAGCTTACGGACAGGCTCCTACAATGAGCAGTTCTTC. It specifies CASLRTGSYNEQFF.

The genes are TRBV7-8 and TRBJ2-3; 11 bases align to TRBD2. J was trimmed by 8 bases and V by 5 bases; bases with no gene match: 6. The CDR3 contains 14 residues. The germline V gene has CDR1 SGHVS and CDR2 FQNEAQ. The CDR3 loop is CASSLTSGIGTQYF. The CDR3 DNA reads as TGTGCCAGCAGCCTGACTAGCGGGATTGGTACGCAGTATTTT.

The V gene is TRBV6-5, the J gene TRBJ2-7, with D perhaps matching TRBD1 (5 bases). Germline CDR1 reads MNHEY; CDR2 reads SVGAGI. This CDR3 region has 13 residues. Trimming stripped 4 bases from V and 5 bases from J, with 12 bases between. The CDR3 protein is CASSSQGIHEQYF. CDR3 DNA: TGTGCCAGCAGTTCGCAGGGAATACACGAGCAGTACTTC.

The chain combines TRBV12-3 or TRBV12-4 with TRBJ2-7; D not resolved. The CDR3 extends over 13 amino acids. The germline V and J ends were trimmed by 6 bases and 2 bases, with 11 bases remaining between them. Here the CDR3 DNA reads TGTGCCAGCAGCCGACAAGAAACCTACGAGCAGTACTTC. Translated, it gives CASSRQETYEQYF.

The chain joins TRBV24-1 to TRBJ1-2, with TRBD1 matching over 8 bases. This CDR3 is built from 15 residues. The germline CDR1 and CDR2 sequences are KGHDR and SFDVKD. Trimming took 3 bases from V and 5 from J; bases not matched to a gene: 7. CDR3 nucleotide sequence: TGTGCCACCAGTGATCGTGGACAGGGAGCGTATGGCTACACCTTC. It is translated as CATSDRGQGAYGYTF.

The chain employs TRBV29-1 and TRBJ1-1; possible D gene TRBD1, 6 bases. Per the germline V gene, CDR1 is SQVTM and CDR2 is ANQGSEA. This CDR3 has 16 residues. Trimming pared 1 base from V and 3 bases from J, leaving 18 bases between. The CDR3 loop reads CSVEVPYRVVYTEAFF. DNA for the CDR3: TGCAGCGTTGAAGTACCTTACAGGGTTGTGTACACTGAAGCTTTCTTT.

The rearrangement joins TRBV28 to TRBJ1-2; no definite D call. Deletions cut 2 bases from V and 4 bases from J, with 11 bases between. Germline V gene data show CDR1 as MDHEN and CDR2 as SYDVKM. The CDR3 length is 14 residues. The CDR3 DNA reads as TGTGCCAGCAGTTTACAGGCGGACTTCTATGGCTACACCTTC. Translated: CASSLQADFYGYTF.

This chain uses TRBV6-6 with TRBJ1-1, with TRBD1 identical over 7 bases. V shed 2 bases, J shed 2 bases, and the junction held 2 bases outside the gene matches. CDR1 is MNHNY, CDR2 SVGAGI, per germline (reference sequence). This CDR3 spans 14 amino acids. CDR3 in DNA: TGTGCCAGCAGTTACCACAGGGGAAACACTGAAGCTTTCTTT. This translates into CASSYHRGNTEAFF.

The chain employs TRBV12-2 and TRBJ2-2; the table's D call TRBD2 went unverified against the DNA. TRBV12-2 is termed a pseudogene. The CDR3 runs to 20 residues. The CDR3 DNA follows: TGTGCAAGTCGCCTCCATCGGGGGGCTGCTAGCGGGAGGAACACCGGGGAGCTGTTTTTT. It yields the protein CASRLHRGAASGRNTGELFF.

This chain uses TRBV2 with TRBJ1-1; D ambiguous. CDR1 is SNHLY, CDR2 FYNNEI, per germline. Trimming took off 6 bases at V and 2 bases at J, with 13 bases between the two ends. This CDR3 has 14 amino acids. The CDR3 protein is CASSPVDTNTEAFF. In nucleotides, the CDR3 is TGTGCCAGCAGCCCAGTAGACACTAACACTGAAGCTTTCTTT. Together with reference TRBV2 and TRBJ1-1, the CDR3 gives the full variable domain: EPEVTQTPSHQVTQMGQEVILRCVPISNHLYFYWYRQILGQKVEFLVSFYNNEISEKSEIFDDQFSVERPDGSNFTLKIRSTKLEDSAMYFCASSPVDTNTEAFFGQGTRLTVV.

This clone has only one observation. The chain carries TRBV2 and TRBJ1-1, with D unclear. CDR3 length equals 14 residues. The ends were cut back, 3 bases at V and 0 bases at J, with 8 bases in the middle. Germline V gene sequence: CDR1 SNHLY, CDR2 FYNNEI. CDR3 nucleotides: TGTGCCAGCAGTGAGTATTCGGTGAACACTGAAGCTTTCTTT. Amino acids: CASSEYSVNTEAFF.

J is TRBJ2-1 and V is TRBV18; 15 bases are shared with TRBD2. Germline V lookup: CDR1 KGHSH, CDR2 LQKENI. Trimming took 3 bases from V and 0 from J; bases not matched to a gene: 3. The CDR3 sequence is 18 residues long. Here the CDR3 reads CASSPGLAGGSSYNEQFF. DNA for the CDR3: TGTGCCAGCTCACCGGGACTAGCGGGAGGCAGCTCCTACAATGAGCAGTTCTTC. Full variable domain (missing parts from reference TRBV18 and TRBJ2-1): NAGVMQNPRHLVRRRGQEARLRCSPMKGHSHVYWYRQLPEEGLKFMVYLQKENIIDESGMPKERFSAEFPKEGPSILRIQQVVRGDSAAYFCASSPGLAGGSSYNEQFFGPGTRLTVL.

The CDR3 loop reads CASSFGGQGDQPQHF. DNA of the CDR3: TGTGCCAGCAGTTTTGGGGGCCAGGGCGATCAGCCCCAGCATTTT. J is TRBJ1-5 and V is TRBV27; possibly TRBD1 for D (6 bases). This CDR3 is built from 15 residues. V lost 3 bases, J lost 5 bases, and 14 bases lay in between. Germline lookup yields CDR1 MNHEY and CDR2 SMNVEV (reference sequence).

J is TRBJ1-1 and V is TRBV15; D is uncertain. Trimming cost V 0 bases and J 0 bases, with 8 bases left between them. Germline V gives CDR1 LNHNV, CDR2 YYDKDF (reference sequence). This CDR3 has 15 residues. CDR3 sequence: CATSRERSVNTEAFF. In DNA form, the CDR3 reads TGTGCCACCAGCAGAGAGCGTAGTGTGAACACTGAAGCTTTCTTT.

The chain uses TRBV5-1 and TRBJ1-1; tentatively, D is TRBD1 (5 bases). The CDR3 totals 13 residues. Between the trimmed V and J ends, which lost 6 bases and 3 bases, there was a span of 12 bases. From germline, CDR1 is SGHRS and CDR2 YFSETQ. CDR3 amino acids: CASTPDSYTEAFF. The CDR3 DNA reads as TGCGCCAGCACGCCTGACAGTTACACTGAAGCTTTCTTT.

This chain joins TRBV7-9 and TRBJ1-2, with TRBD1 as a possible D gene (6 bases). V was cut by 0 bases and J by 6 bases, with 14 bases left in between. The CDR3 has 15 residues. CDR1 is SEHNR, CDR2 FQNEAQ, per germline (reference sequence). The CDR3 region is CASSLAQGIGNGYTF. DNA for the CDR3: TGTGCCAGCAGCTTAGCGCAGGGGATCGGGAATGGCTACACCTTC.

CDR3 sequence reads: CASSLRPPREAFF. In DNA form, the CDR3 reads TGTGCCAGCAGTTTGCGGCCTCCCCGTGAAGCTTTCTTT. The chain links TRBV28 to TRBJ1-1; D remains ambiguous. V was trimmed by 3 bases and J by 7 bases, leaving 12 bases between them. The CDR3 loop spans 13 amino acids. Germline V gene sequence: CDR1 MDHEN, CDR2 SYDVKM.

This clone has a single count. V gene TRBV2 combines with J gene TRBJ1-2, with TRBD1 matching over 9 bases. Germline V gene data show CDR1 as SNHLY and CDR2 as FYNNEI. The length of the CDR3 is 14 residues. The V segment lost 6 bases and the J segment 4 bases; nucleotides outside the gene matches: 6. In DNA form, the CDR3 reads TGTGCCAGCAGGCAGGGACAGGGTGGCTATGGCTACACCTTC. This sequence encodes CASRQGQGGYGYTF.

The gene calls are TRBV6-5 and TRBJ2-5; perhaps TRBD1 as D (6 bases). The V end lost 5 bases, the J end lost 2 bases, and 12 bases lay between the germline ends. The CDR3 totals 14 residues. CDR1 is MNHEY, CDR2 SVGAGI, per germline. CDR3 sequence (DNA): TGTGCCAGCAGTCCACGGACAGCTCAAGAGACCCAGTACTTC. The encoded protein is CASSPRTAQETQYF.

This clone has just one count. The chain joins TRBV19 to TRBJ1-3; a possible D gene is TRBD1 (5 bases). The CDR3 covers 13 residues. Trimming took 3 bases from V and 8 from J, leaving 11 bases between them. CDR1 and CDR2 (germline): LNHDA, SQIVND (reference sequence). The chain's CDR3 is CASSMSRADTIYF. The CDR3 DNA is TGTGCCAGTAGTATGAGCAGGGCGGACACCATATATTTT.